The 12 T cell receptor beta chains below come from one sample, sequenced in a study of blood T cell repertoires in COVID-19 (TCRdb year 2020). The library was produced with the immunoSEQ multiplex PCR assay. TCRdb's version of the immuneACCESS table is confined to in-frame rearrangements and falls short of the full clone set. An unresolved V gene accounts for under half of the shortfall where checked; the remainder is of unknown origin. The sample contains fewer than 250,000 clones, roughly four fifths of them found a single time. Of the sample, 4.7% falls within the top ten clones. The sequenced material came from peripheral blood. The receptor set was obtained from a woman aged 70 to 79 with acute or convalescent COVID-19.

The gene calls are TRBV7-9 and TRBJ2-7; 7 bases align to TRBD2. V lost 6 bases and J lost 6; bases outside the gene matches: 11. This CDR3 spans 14 amino acids. In germline, CDR1 is SEHNR, CDR2 FQNEAQ (reference sequence). The chain's CDR3 is CASSSGLVQVEQYF. Written as DNA, the CDR3 is TGTGCCAGCAGTTCTGGACTAGTTCAGGTCGAGCAGTACTTC.

V gene TRBV18 combines with J gene TRBJ1-4; a weak D match, TRBD1 (5 bases). CDR3 size: 14 residues. Germline V gives CDR1 KGHSH, CDR2 LQKENI. With 2 bases removed from V and 8 bases from J, the gap between germline ends came to 12 bases. CDR3 DNA sequence: TGTGCCAGCTCACCAAATCAGGGTCGAGAAAAACTGTTTTTT. Protein: CASSPNQGREKLFF.

J is TRBJ1-4 and V is TRBV19, with TRBD1 matching 7 bases. CDR3 length equals 15 residues. V shed 7 bases and J 7 bases; nucleotides not matched to a gene: 12. The germline CDR1 and CDR2 sequences are LNHDA and SQIVND (reference sequence). The CDR3 is CASTNFYGTAEKLFF. The CDR3 DNA reads TGTGCCAGTACTAACTTCTACGGGACAGCTGAAAAACTGTTTTTT.

This chain joins TRBV9 and TRBJ2-2, with a tentative D call TRBD2 (5 bases). CDR3 size: 17 residues. Germline values: CDR1 SGDLS, CDR2 YYNGEE. Trimming shortened V by 4 bases and J by 0 bases, and 16 bases separated the two germline ends. The DNA for the CDR3 is TGTGCCAGCAGCTTGAGGGCCTGGGCAGCGAACACCGGGGAGCTGTTTTTT. Residues: CASSLRAWAANTGELFF.

The chain combines TRBV7-2 with TRBJ2-1, with a possible D match to TRBD2 (6 bases). CDR1 is SGHTA, CDR2 FQGNSA, per germline. Trimming shortened V by 1 base and J by 3 bases, and 16 bases separated the two germline ends. The CDR3 extends over 17 amino acids. CDR3 bases: TGTGCCAGCAGCTTAGACAATGGACTAAAGCTCTACAATGAGCAGTTCTTC. Translating gives CASSLDNGLKLYNEQFF.

The chain carries TRBV30 and TRBJ1-6, with 8 bases that match TRBD1. Germline V gene data show CDR1 as GTSNPN and CDR2 as SVGIG (reference sequence). V shed 4 bases, J shed 7 bases, and the junction held 6 bases outside the gene matches. The CDR3 consists of 14 residues. DNA for the CDR3: TGTGCCTGGAAGTATTGGACAGGGAATTCACCCCTCCACTTT. This sequence encodes CAWKYWTGNSPLHF.

The chain carries TRBV28 and TRBJ2-7; D perhaps matches TRBD2 (5 bases). V lost 6 bases and J 0 bases, leaving 15 bases between the germline ends. Looked up from germline, CDR1 is MDHEN and CDR2 is SYDVKM. The CDR3 has 15 amino acids. Here the CDR3 DNA reads TGTGCCAGCAGCCTAGCCCCTAAAAGCTCCTACGAGCAGTACTTC. This translates into CASSLAPKSSYEQYF.

The rearrangement uses TRBV7-2 and TRBJ2-7; D is possibly TRBD1 (7 bases). The V gene lost 1 base and the J gene lost 0 bases, with 13 bases spanning the gap. Germline CDR1 and CDR2: SGHTA and FQGNSA. CDR3 length: 16 residues. CDR3 sequence: CASSLGRGTASYEQYF. Here the CDR3 DNA reads TGTGCCAGCAGCTTAGGGCGCGGGACAGCCTCCTACGAGCAGTACTTC.

The chain carries TRBV7-2 and TRBJ1-1; D is perhaps TRBD1 (6 bases). The V and J ends lost 4 bases and 1 base respectively, with 7 bases between them. Germline CDR1 is SGHTA and CDR2 is FQGNSA. This CDR3 region has 13 residues. This chain's CDR3 is CASSWTANTEAFF. Here the CDR3 DNA reads TGTGCCAGCAGCTGGACAGCGAACACTGAAGCTTTCTTT.

This clone was seen a handful of times. The chain has TRBV11-2 and TRBJ1-5, with TRBD1 as a possible D gene (6 bases). V lost 3 bases to trimming and J lost 3 bases, with 9 bases between them. This CDR3 has 14 amino acids. Germline-derived CDR1 and CDR2 are SGHAT and FQNNGV. The CDR3 DNA reads as TGTGCCAGCAGCTTTTCAGGGGCCAATCAGCCCCAGCATTTT. Encoded protein: CASSFSGANQPQHF.

As regards this clone: This specimen includes other DNA sequences encoding the same CDR3. This chain connects TRBV6-5 to TRBJ1-1; TRBD1 aligns across 7 bases. V shed 6 bases, J shed 1 base, and the junction held 8 bases outside the gene matches. The CDR3 totals 15 residues. Germline loops: CDR1 MNHEY, CDR2 SVGAGI. The CDR3 DNA reads TGTGCCAGCAGACCTTACAGGGGTGGGAACACTGAAGCTTTCTTT. Translated: CASRPYRGGNTEAFF.

V usage is TRBV12-3 or TRBV12-4 and J usage is TRBJ1-5; D may be TRBD1 (6 bases). V was pared by 6 bases and J by 2 bases, with 8 bases between. CDR3 length: 13 residues. The CDR3 sequence is CASRYRGNQPQHF. The CDR3 DNA reads TGTGCCAGCAGATACAGGGGCAATCAGCCCCAGCATTTT.